This T cell receptor beta chain comes out of a study of shared clonotypes between healthy human individuals. This clone has only one observation. Its antigen is unidentified. Overall study findings and caveats: Approximately 4.9% of naive CD4 clonotypes were shared across a few donors.

Methods used by the authors: In the immunoSEQ data, sequences were junction-only and lacked quality scores, so filtering differed. Data came from immunoSEQ multiplex PCR; TCRdb stores just in-frame clones and leaves some out. The DNA gave D and trimming, while V, J and clone size come from that table. The sample has some 2,400,000 clones, approximately 95% seen once. Germline CDR1 and CDR2: SQVTM and ANQGSEA. Trimming stripped 7 bases from V and 6 bases from J, with 14 bases between. This CDR3 has 12 residues. The sample taken for sequencing was naive CD4+ T cells sorted from blood. Sample subset: CD45RA+ positively selected. The V and J genes are TRBV29-1 and TRBJ2-3, with D possibly matching TRBD2 (5 bases). The TCR sequence derives from a man younger than 35 in good health. CDR3 coding DNA: TGCAGCGGCGGGCGGGCGGCGGATACGCAGTATTTT. Its translation is CSGGRAADTQYF.